The clone carrying this T cell receptor (beta chain) came up once. Its antigen is as yet unknown. Sequencing was performed with immunoSEQ multiplex PCR; in TCRdb, only in-frame clones are kept and a portion is missing. The sample shows over 100,000 clones, roughly 90% of them seen only once. Germline-derived CDR1 and CDR2 are SNHLY and FYNNEI. V was pared by 0 bases and J by 1 base, with 11 bases of the junction left unmatched. This CDR3 comprises 18 residues. This sample is part of a study of T cell responses to AZD1222 COVID-19 vaccine. Study observations and caveats: Donors skewed white British and female; clonal diversity was possibly underestimated.

The chain recombines TRBV2 with TRBJ1-1; 7 bases line up with TRBD1. Material: peripheral blood, obtained on day 0 of AZD1222 vaccination. The TCR sequence derives from an adult in good health. CDR3 bases: TGTGCCAGCAGTGAAGCGCTCGTAATGACAGGGAGGAACACTGAAGCTTTCTTT. Amino acids: CASSEALVMTGRNTEAFF.